This T cell receptor (beta chain) was observed in a study of a mutant IDH1 vaccine in newly diagnosed glioma. Study at large: Earlier care involved radiotherapy, temozolomide, or both, and the majority received both.

The CDR3 is 12 amino acids. Per the germline V gene, CDR1 is SGHRS and CDR2 is YFSETQ. V was shortened by 0 bases and J by 12 bases, with 9 bases between the two germline ends. Data came from immunoSEQ multiplex PCR; TCRdb stores just in-frame clones and leaves some out. In the table there are about 110,000 clones, 85% to 90% of which are singletons. The time point is: week 11, during vaccination. Each dose of the vaccine consisted of 300 ug of mutant IDH1 20-mer peptide, with topical imiquimod. Turning to this clone: Its antigen is not identified.

This specimen consisted of PBMCs, obtained from a glioma patient whose treatment included an IDH1 peptide vaccine. The chain is built from TRBV5-1 and TRBJ1-4; D call uncertain. This sequence was found in a woman aged 50 to 60 with glioma. CDR3 amino acids: CASSLDSGELFF. CDR3 nucleotides: TGCGCCAGCAGCTTGGATTCCGGGGAACTGTTTTTT.